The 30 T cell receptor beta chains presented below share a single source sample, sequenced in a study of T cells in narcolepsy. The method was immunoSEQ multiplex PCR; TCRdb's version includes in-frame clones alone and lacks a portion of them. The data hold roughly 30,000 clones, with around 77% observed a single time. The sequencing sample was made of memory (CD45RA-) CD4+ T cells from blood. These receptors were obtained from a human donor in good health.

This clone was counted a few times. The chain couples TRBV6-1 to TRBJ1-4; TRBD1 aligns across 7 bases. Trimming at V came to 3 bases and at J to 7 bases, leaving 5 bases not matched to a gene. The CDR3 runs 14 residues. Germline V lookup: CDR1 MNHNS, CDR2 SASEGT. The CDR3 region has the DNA TGTGCCAGCAGTGAGACAGGGCCGGGTGAAAAACTGTTTTTT. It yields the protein CASSETGPGEKLFF.

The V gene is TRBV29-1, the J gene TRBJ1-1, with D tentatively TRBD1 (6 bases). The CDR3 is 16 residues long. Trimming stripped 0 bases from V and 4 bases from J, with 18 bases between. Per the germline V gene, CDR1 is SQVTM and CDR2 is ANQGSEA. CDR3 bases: TGCAGCGTTGAAGACGGCGGGGACATGGGGAGCACTGAAGCTTTCTTT. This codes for CSVEDGGDMGSTEAFF.

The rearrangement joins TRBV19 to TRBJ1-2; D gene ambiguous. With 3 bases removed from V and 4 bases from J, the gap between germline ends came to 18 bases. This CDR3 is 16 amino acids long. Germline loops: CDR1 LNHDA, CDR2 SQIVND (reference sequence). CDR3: CASSIGGDRTFYGYTF. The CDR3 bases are TGTGCCAGTAGTATCGGCGGGGATAGGACCTTCTATGGCTACACCTTC.

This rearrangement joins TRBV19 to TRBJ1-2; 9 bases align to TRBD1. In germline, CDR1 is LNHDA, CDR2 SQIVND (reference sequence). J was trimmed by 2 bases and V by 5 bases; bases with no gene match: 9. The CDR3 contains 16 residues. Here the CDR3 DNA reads TGTGCCAGTAGTGAAAATCACAGGGGGCTAAACTATGGCTACACCTTC. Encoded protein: CASSENHRGLNYGYTF.

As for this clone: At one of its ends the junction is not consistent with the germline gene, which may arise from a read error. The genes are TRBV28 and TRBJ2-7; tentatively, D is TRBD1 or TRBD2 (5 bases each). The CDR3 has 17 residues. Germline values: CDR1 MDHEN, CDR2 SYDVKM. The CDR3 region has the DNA TGTGCCAGCAATTTAAGCCGGAGGTTGGACACCTCCTACGAGCAGTACTTC. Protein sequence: CASNLSRRLDTSYEQYF.

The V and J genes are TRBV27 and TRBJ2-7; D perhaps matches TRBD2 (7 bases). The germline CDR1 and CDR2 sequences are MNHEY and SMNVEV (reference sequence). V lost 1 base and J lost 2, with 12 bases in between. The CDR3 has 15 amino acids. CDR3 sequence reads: CASSLLGGATYEQYF. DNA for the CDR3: TGTGCCAGCAGTTTATTAGGGGGGGCCACCTACGAGCAGTACTTC.

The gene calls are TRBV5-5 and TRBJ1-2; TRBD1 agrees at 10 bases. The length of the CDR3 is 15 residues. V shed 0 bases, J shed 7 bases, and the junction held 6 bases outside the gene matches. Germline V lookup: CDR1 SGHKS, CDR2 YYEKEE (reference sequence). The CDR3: CASSLGPRTGGGYTF. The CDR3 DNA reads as TGTGCCAGCAGCTTGGGACCCAGGACAGGGGGTGGCTACACCTTC. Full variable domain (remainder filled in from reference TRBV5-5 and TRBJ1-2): DAGVTQSPTHLIKTRGQQVTLRCSPISGHKSVSWYQQVLGQGPQFIFQYYEKEERGRGNFPDRFSARQFPNYSSELNVNALLLGDSALYLCASSLGPRTGGGYTFGSGTRLTVV.

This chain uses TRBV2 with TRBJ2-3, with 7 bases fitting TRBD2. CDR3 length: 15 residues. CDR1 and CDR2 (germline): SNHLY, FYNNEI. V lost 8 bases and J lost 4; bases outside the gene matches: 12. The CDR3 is CASWEGFILADTQYF. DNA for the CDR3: TGTGCCAGCTGGGAGGGGTTCATCCTCGCAGATACGCAGTATTTT.

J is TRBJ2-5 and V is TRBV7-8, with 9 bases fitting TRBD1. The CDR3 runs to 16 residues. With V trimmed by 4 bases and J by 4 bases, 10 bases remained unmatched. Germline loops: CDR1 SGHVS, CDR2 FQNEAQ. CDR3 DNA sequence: TGTGCCAGCAGCTCCCGCGCGGGACAGGGTGGAGAGACCCAGTACTTC. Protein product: CASSSRAGQGGETQYF. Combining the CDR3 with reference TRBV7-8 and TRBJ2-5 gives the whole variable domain GAGVSQSPRYKVAKRGQDVALRCDPISGHVSLFWYQQALGQGPEFLTYFQNEAQLDKSGLPSDRFFAERPEGSVSTLKIQRTQQEDSAVYLCASSSRAGQGGETQYFGPGTRLLVL.

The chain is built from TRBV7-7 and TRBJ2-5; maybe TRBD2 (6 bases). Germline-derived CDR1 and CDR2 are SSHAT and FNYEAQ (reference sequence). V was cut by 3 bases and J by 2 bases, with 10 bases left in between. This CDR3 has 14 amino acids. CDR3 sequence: CASSFQGGQETQYF. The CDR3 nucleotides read TGTGCCAGCAGCTTCCAGGGAGGACAAGAGACCCAGTACTTC.

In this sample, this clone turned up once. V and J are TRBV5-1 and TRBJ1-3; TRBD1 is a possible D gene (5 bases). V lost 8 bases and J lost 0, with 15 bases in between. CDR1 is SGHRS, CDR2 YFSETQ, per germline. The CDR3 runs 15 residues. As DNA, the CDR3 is TGCGCCAGTAGAGACAGTTTCAACTCTGGAAACACCATATATTTT. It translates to CASRDSFNSGNTIYF.

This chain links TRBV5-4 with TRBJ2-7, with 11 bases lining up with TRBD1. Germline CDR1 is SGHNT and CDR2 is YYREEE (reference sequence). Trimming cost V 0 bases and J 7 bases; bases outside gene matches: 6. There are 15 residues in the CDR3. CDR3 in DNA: TGTGCCAGCAGCTTGGGGACAGGGGGCATGAGGGAGCAGTACTTC. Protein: CASSLGTGGMREQYF.

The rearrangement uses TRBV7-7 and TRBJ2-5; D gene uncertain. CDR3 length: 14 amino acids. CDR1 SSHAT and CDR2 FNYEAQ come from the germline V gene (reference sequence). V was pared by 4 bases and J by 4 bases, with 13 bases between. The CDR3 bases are TGTGCCAGCAGCTCCCGTCGACAAGGAGAGACCCAGTACTTC. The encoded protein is CASSSRRQGETQYF.

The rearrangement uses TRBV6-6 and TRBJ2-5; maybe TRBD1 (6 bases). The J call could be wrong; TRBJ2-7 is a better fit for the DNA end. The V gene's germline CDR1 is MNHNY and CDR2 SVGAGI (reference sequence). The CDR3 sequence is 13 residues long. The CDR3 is CASSLQGRVEQYF. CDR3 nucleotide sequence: TGTGCCAGCAGCTTACAGGGTCGGGTCGAGCAGTACTTC.

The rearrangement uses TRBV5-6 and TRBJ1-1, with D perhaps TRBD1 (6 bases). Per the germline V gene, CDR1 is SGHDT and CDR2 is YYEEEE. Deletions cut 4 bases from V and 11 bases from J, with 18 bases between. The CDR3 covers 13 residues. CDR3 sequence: CASSVTPGTPAFF. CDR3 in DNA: TGTGCCAGCAGCGTTACCCCAGGGACACCGGCTTTCTTT.

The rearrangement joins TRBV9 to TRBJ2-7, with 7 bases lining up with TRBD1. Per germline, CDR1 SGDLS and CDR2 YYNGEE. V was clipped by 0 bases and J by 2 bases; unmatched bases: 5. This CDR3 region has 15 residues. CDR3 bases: TGTGCCAGCAGCGTAGAACAGGGGCTACCCTACGAGCAGTACTTC. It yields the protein CASSVEQGLPYEQYF.

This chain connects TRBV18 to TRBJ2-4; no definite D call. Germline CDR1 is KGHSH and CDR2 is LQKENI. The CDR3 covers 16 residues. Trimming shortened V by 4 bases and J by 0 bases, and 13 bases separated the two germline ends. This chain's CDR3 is CASSQTSVIAKNIQYF. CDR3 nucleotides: TGTGCCAGCTCACAAACAAGTGTGATAGCCAAAAACATTCAGTACTTC.

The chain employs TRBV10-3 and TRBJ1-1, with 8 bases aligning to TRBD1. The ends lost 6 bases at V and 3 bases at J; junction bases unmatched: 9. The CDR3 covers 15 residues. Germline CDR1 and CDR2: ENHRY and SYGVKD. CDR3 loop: CAIRTTGVDDTEAFF. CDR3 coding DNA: TGTGCCATCAGGACGACAGGGGTCGATGACACTGAAGCTTTCTTT.

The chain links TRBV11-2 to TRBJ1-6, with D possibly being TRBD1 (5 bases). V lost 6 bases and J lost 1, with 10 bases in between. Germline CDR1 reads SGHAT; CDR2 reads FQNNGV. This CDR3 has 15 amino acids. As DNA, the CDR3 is TGTGCCAGCAGTTCAGGGTTGTCCTATAATTCACCCCTCCACTTT. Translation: CASSSGLSYNSPLHF.

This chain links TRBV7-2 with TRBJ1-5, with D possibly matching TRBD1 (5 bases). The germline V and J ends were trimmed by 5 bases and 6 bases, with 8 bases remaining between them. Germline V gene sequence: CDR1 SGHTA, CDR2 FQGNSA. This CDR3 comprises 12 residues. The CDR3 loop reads CASSRGGQPQHF. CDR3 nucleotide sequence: TGTGCCAGCAGCCGGGGCGGTCAGCCCCAGCATTTT.

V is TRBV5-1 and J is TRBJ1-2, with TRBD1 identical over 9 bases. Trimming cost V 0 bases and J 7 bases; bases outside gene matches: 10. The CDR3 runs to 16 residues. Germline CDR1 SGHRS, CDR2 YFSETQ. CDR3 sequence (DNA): TGCGCCAGCAGCTTGGGGAACCCGGGACAGGGTTTTGGCTACACCTTC. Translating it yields CASSLGNPGQGFGYTF.

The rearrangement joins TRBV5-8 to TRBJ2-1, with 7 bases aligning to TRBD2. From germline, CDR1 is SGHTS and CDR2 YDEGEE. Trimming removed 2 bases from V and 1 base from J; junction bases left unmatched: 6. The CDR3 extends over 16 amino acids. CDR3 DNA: TGTGCCAGCAGCTTTTGGGCGGGAGTTTCCTACAATGAGCAGTTCTTC. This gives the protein CASSFWAGVSYNEQFF.

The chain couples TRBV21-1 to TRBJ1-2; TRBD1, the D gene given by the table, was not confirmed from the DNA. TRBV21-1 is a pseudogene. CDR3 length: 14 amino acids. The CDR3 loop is CALSKHRGEYGYTF. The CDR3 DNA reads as TGTGCCCTCAGCAAGCACAGGGGGGAGTATGGCTACACCTTC.

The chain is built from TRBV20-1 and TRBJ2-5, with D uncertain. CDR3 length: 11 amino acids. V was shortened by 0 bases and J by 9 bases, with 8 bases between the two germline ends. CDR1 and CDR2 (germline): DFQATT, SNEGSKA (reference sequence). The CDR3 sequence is CSARDQLAQYF. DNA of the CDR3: TGCAGTGCTAGAGACCAGTTGGCCCAGTACTTC.

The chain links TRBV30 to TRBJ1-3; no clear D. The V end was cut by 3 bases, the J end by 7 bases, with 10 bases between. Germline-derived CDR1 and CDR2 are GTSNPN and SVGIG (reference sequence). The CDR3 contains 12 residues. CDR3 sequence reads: CAWRIVGNTIYF. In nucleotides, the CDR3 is TGTGCCTGGAGGATCGTAGGTAACACCATATATTTT.

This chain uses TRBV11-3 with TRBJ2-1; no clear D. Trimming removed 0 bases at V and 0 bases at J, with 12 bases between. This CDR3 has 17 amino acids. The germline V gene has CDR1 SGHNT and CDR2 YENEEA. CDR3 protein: CASSLESPDDSYNEQFF. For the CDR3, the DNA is TGTGCCAGCAGCTTAGAATCGCCGGATGACTCCTACAATGAGCAGTTCTTC.

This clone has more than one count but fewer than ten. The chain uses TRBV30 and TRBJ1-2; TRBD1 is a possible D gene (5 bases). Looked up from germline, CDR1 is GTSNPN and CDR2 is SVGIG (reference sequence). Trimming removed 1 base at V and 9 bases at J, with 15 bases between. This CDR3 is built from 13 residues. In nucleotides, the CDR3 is TGTGCCTGGAGTGAAGGGGCCTTCGGGCGCTACACCTTC. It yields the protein CAWSEGAFGRYTF.

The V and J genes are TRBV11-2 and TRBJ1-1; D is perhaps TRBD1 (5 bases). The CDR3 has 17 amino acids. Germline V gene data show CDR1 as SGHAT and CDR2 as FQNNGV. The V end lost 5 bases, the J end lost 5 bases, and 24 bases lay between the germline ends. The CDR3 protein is CASSPSLSFGGRTEAFF. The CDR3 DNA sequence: TGTGCCAGCAGCCCCAGCCTCTCATTTGGGGGAAGGACTGAAGCTTTCTTT. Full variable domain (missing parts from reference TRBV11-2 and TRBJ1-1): EAGVAQSPRYKIIEKRQSVAFWCNPISGHATLYWYQQILGQGPKLLIQFQNNGVVDDSQLPKDRFSAERLKGVDSTLKIQPAKLEDSAVYLCASSPSLSFGGRTEAFFGQGTRLTVV.

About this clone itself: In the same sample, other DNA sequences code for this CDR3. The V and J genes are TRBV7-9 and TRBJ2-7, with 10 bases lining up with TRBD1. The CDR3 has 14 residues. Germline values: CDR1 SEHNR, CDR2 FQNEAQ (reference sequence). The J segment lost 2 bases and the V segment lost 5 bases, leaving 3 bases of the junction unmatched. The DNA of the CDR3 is TGTGCCAGCAGCCCAGGGACAGGGGCCTACGAGCAGTACTTC. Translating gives CASSPGTGAYEQYF.

CDR3 nucleotides: TGTGCCAGCAGCCCCCGTCCGGGACAGGGAAAAGAGCAGTACTTC. It encodes CASSPRPGQGKEQYF. The V and J genes are TRBV5-8 and TRBJ2-7; 9 bases fit TRBD1. The CDR3 has 15 residues. Germline CDR1 reads SGHTS; CDR2 reads YDEGEE. J was trimmed by 7 bases and V by 4 bases; bases with no gene match: 12.